This is a list of T cell receptor beta chains from one sample in a study of HIV-infected patients and healthy controls. TCRdb reprocessed the 5' RACE reads with MiXCR, giving one entry per CDR3 protein. The table lists some 19,000 distinct CDR3 sequences, about a sixth of them singletons, with around 22% in the top ten. The sequencing sample was made of CD8+ T cells from blood. Receptors originate from a human donor in good health. The CDR3 runs from the conserved cysteine through the conserved F or W. The order of the fields is V gene, clone size, D gene, J gene, CDR3 protein, CDR3 DNA. The D gene is left open where the match is weak. For some rows the clone size is stated as once, few or many, or as a class when expanded; others skip it.

>TRBV19|many|NA|TRBJ2-1
CASSPPAMDEQFF
TGTGCCAGTAGTCCCCCCGCCATGGATGAGCAGTTCTTC
>TRBV6-2/TRBV6-3|many|TRBD2|TRBJ2-3
CASTLDILAGHGPDTQYF
TGTGCCAGCACCCTCGACATACTAGCGGGGCACGGCCCAGATACGCAGTATTTT
>TRBV20-1|NA|NA|TRBJ2-7
CSAPPLGAAPYEQYF
TGCAGTGCCCCCCCCCTAGGGGCGGCTCCTTACGAGCAGTACTTC
>TRBV19|NA|TRBD1|TRBJ2-2
CASSSFIGGQGVAGELFF
TGTGCCAGTAGTTCCTTTATCGGGGGACAGGGGGTCGCCGGGGAGCTGTTTTTT
>TRBV6-1|many|NA|TRBJ2-1
CASSEGGDTYNEQFF
TGTGCCAGCAGTGAAGGCGGGGACACCTACAATGAGCAGTTCTTC
>TRBV19|NA|NA|TRBJ2-2
CASSIGTATGELFF
TGTGCCAGTAGTATAGGGACAGCCACCGGGGAGCTGTTTTTT
>TRBV5-1|many|NA|TRBJ2-2
CASSLEYGDATGELFF
TGCGCCAGCAGCTTGGAGTACGGAGACGCCACCGGGGAGCTGTTTTTT
>TRBV6-2/TRBV6-3|many|NA|TRBJ1-4
CASSSGTKSEKLFF
TGTGCCAGCAGTTCGGGGACCAAGAGTGAAAAACTGTTTTTT
>TRBV12-3/TRBV12-4|many|TRBD2|TRBJ2-7
CASSLGPYSGSYEQYF
TGTGCCAGCAGTTTAGGGCCCTACAGCGGGAGTTACGAGCAGTACTTC
>TRBV11-2|NA|NA|TRBJ2-7
CASSLMYEQYF
TGTGCCAGCAGCTTGATGTACGAGCAGTACTTC
>TRBV14|few|NA|TRBJ2-7
CASSQLGTVTSYEQYF
TGTGCCAGCAGCCAGCTAGGGACGGTTACGAGCTACGAGCAGTACTTC
>TRBV28|many|NA|TRBJ2-3
CASSPFQRLTDTQYF
TGTGCCAGCAGCCCTTTCCAGCGGCTCACAGATACGCAGTATTTT
>TRBV2|many|NA|TRBJ2-5
CASRSSFQETQYF
TGTGCCAGCAGGTCAAGCTTCCAAGAGACCCAGTACTTC
>TRBV7-2|many|NA|TRBJ1-1
CASSLGGAGTEAFF
TGTGCCAGCAGCTTAGGCGGGGCTGGAACTGAAGCTTTCTTT
>TRBV6-2/TRBV6-3|few|NA|TRBJ1-5
CASSQGGQPQHF
TGTGCCAGCAGCCAGGGCGGACAGCCCCAGCATTTT
>TRBV13|few|NA|TRBJ1-4
CASSTRALNEKLFF
TGTGCCAGCAGCACCCGGGCTCTTAATGAAAAACTGTTTTTT
>TRBV12-3/TRBV12-4|many|NA|TRBJ1-1
CASSGSTVDTEAFF
TGTGCCAGCAGTGGATCCACCGTGGACACTGAAGCTTTCTTT
>TRBV7-8|NA|TRBD2|TRBJ2-3
CASSLKPESGGGPTDTQYF
TGTGCCAGCAGCTTAAAGCCCGAAAGCGGGGGGGGACCCACAGATACGCAGTATTTT
>TRBV19|NA|TRBD2|TRBJ2-2
CASSVVGTSGRGVGELFF
TGTGCCAGTAGTGTGGTAGGGACTAGCGGGAGGGGCGTCGGGGAGCTGTTTTTT
>TRBV6-2/TRBV6-3|NA|NA|TRBJ1-5
CASTRQGNQPQHF
TGTGCCAGCACCAGACAGGGCAATCAGCCCCAGCATTTT
>TRBV12-3/TRBV12-4|few|NA|TRBJ2-2
CASRRTNTGELFF
TGTGCCAGCAGACGGACAAACACCGGGGAGCTGTTTTTT
>TRBV27|many|NA|TRBJ1-5
CASSSHPFNQPQHF
TGTGCCAGCAGTTCCCACCCTTTTAATCAGCCCCAGCATTTT
>TRBV11-2|NA|NA|TRBJ2-1
CASSLVGGGLYNEQFF
TGTGCCAGCAGCTTAGTTGGTGGGGGCCTATACAATGAGCAGTTCTTC
>TRBV27|few|NA|TRBJ2-1
CASSPRLRTHNEQFF
TGTGCCAGCAGTCCGAGATTGCGAACTCACAATGAGCAGTTCTTC
>TRBV30|many|NA|TRBJ1-1
CASNSRGDRVNTEAFF
TGTGCCTCCAACTCAAGGGGGGATCGGGTGAACACTGAAGCTTTCTTT
>TRBV6-6|NA|NA|TRBJ2-7
CASSFTGYEQYF
TGTGCCAGCAGCTTTACAGGGTACGAGCAGTACTTC
>TRBV4-3|many|TRBD1|TRBJ2-6
CASSQTGGSGANVLTF
TGCGCCAGCAGCCAAACAGGGGGCTCTGGGGCCAACGTCCTGACTTTC
>TRBV20-1|many|TRBD2|TRBJ2-3
CSASLGISGGGTDTQYF
TGCAGTGCAAGCCTGGGGATAAGCGGGGGTGGTACAGATACGCAGTATTTT
>TRBV4-3|NA|NA|TRBJ2-2
CASSQDQGLTGELFF
TGCGCCAGCAGCCAAGACCAGGGGTTAACCGGGGAGCTGTTTTTT
>TRBV6-2/TRBV6-3|NA|TRBD1|TRBJ1-6
CASSGTGEWSPLHF
TGTGCCAGCAGTGGAACAGGGGAGTGGTCACCCCTCCACTTT
>TRBV5-5|many|NA|TRBJ1-1
CASSFRVNTEAFF
TGTGCCAGCAGCTTCAGGGTTAACACTGAAGCTTTCTTT
>TRBV9|NA|NA|TRBJ1-1
CASSDRDLSTEAFF
TGTGCCAGCAGCGACAGGGACTTGAGCACTGAAGCTTTCTTT
>TRBV6-2/TRBV6-3|once|NA|TRBJ2-7
CASSYTGTGEQYF
TGTGCCAGCAGTTACACCGGGACTGGCGAGCAGTACTTC